The T cell receptor (beta chain) under discussion was sequenced for a study of vaccination and CD4 T cells after COVID-19 (dated 2022 in TCRdb). General notes on the study: The convalescent cohort comprised six males and four females, including two Hispanic individuals, seven Caucasians, two Asians and one multiracial person. Two doses of either the Pfizer-BioNTech BNT162b2 vaccine (n=8) or the Moderna mRNA-1273 vaccine (n=2) were administered to participants. Post-COVID blood samples were collected from convalescent patients a median of around 96 days after diagnosis, with a range of roughly 35 to 180 days. Post-vaccine blood samples were obtained a median of around 74 days after the second vaccine dose, with a range of 14 to 241 days. The cultures were stimulated with overlapping spike peptide pools from SARS-CoV-2 and from the common cold coronaviruses HCoV-NL63, HCoV-OC43 and HCoV-229E. In control cultures, a CEFX viral epitope pool was used as positive control, an HIV-1 Nef peptide pool was used as negative control, or no peptide was added. The spike-specific CD4+ TCR repertoire was compared before and after mRNA vaccination in over 9 COVID-19 convalescent patients and a few infection-naive healthy vaccine recipients. Summary of the overall study and its limitations: Of the vaccine-specific clones found in convalescent patients, nearly all (304 of 307) were mono-reactive for SARS-CoV-2 spike instead of being cross-reactive with common cold coronaviruses. Only a relatively small number of convalescent patients were included in the study, and early timepoints following natural infection were not analyzed. Among convalescent patients, a median roughly 90% of the SARS-CoV-2-reactive clones seen after vaccination appeared only after vaccination, which suggests priming specific to the vaccine. The median number of SARS-CoV-2-reactive clonotypes rose from fewer than 25 after infection to 38 after vaccination, but the change was not significant.

The germline V gene supplies CDR1 SGHDT and CDR2 YYEEEE. Compared with germline, V lacks 1 base and J lacks 6 bases; bases without a gene match: 15. Counted from cysteine to phenylalanine, this CDR3 has 18 amino acids. The only DNA kept is the CDR3, 54 bases in frame from the first base. Library prep was done by PCR. DNA from cultured CD4+ T cells underwent TCR sequencing with the Oncomine TCR Beta short-read assay at the Johns Hopkins FTIC core. Genomic DNA was extracted from the cultured CD4+ T cells with the QIAamp micro DNA kit. Oncomine TCR Beta libraries from cultured CD4+ T cells were pooled using unique dual indexes and sequenced on an Illumina iSeq 100. Processing in the source paper ran as follows. Non-productive sequences were filtered out, and CDR3s that did not start with C, did not end with F or W, or were shorter than 7 amino acids were discarded. Antigen-specific clonotypes were identified with the MANAFEST web application by comparing peptide-stimulated wells with reference and other culture wells. To be called positive, a clone needed an FDR below 0.05, an odds ratio above 5, and a productive frequency above 0.1% in at least two of three replicate wells. Cross-reactive clonotypes were defined as significantly expanded in both SARS-CoV-2 spike wells and at least one common cold coronavirus spike condition. Similarity between CDR3 sequences was evaluated in R version 3.6.1 using Levenshtein distances (stringdist) and unrooted phylogenetic trees (ape). The public reads were quality trimmed at Q25 with fastp and then assembled into clones with MiXCR by TCRdb, keeping productive beta chains. Each CDR3 protein gets just one entry, which takes the most common genes and DNA from the rows behind it. None of the V and J calls come from the authors' own analysis; TCRdb made them. In this sample the table shows 15,000 to 20,000 distinct CDR3 sequences, approximately 50% of which occur a single time. Of the sample, over 15% falls within the top ten clones.

As to this clonotype: Which antigen it targets is not known. Within one base of it there is no much larger clone, and no base qualities were kept.

The meaning of the sample's treatment or condition label: roughly 10-day PBMC culture with coronavirus spike peptide pools or control peptides (ViraFEST assay). To expand antigen-specific T cells with peptide pools and then pick out the expanded clonotypes through TCR sequencing, the study relied on the ViraFEST assay. Negative nucleocapsid antibody tests before and after vaccination confirmed that the healthy vaccine recipients had no prior SARS-CoV-2 infection. Each well held approximately 2 million PBMCs cultured in IMDM containing around 5% human AB serum and approximately 9.8 IU/ml IL-2, with about 9.1 ug/ml peptide pools added. Half of the culture medium was replaced with fresh IL-2-containing medium on days 3 and 7. After approximately 11 days of culture, CD4+ T cells were isolated by negative selection with the EasySep CD4+ T cell isolation kit. Ficoll-Paque Plus gradient centrifugation was used to isolate PBMCs from whole blood, and the isolated PBMCs were then either used fresh or cryopreserved at -140C. In general, triplicate wells were set up for every culture condition.

Recombination connected TRBV5-6 to TRBJ1-5, with TRBD1 identical over 8 junction bases. The clonotype comes from a human donor who received a COVID-19 vaccine. The source was CD4+ T cells from blood, cultured in vitro, collected before SARS-CoV-2 vaccination. The CDR3 region: CASSLYGAGRGRAQPQHF. The nucleotide sequence is given as TGTGCCAGCAGCTTGTACGGGGCGGGCAGGGGGCGCGCTCAGCCCCAGCATTTT.